This TCR beta chain derives from a study of early stage breast cancer tumors (dated by TCRdb to about 2017). In the study overall: Of the 15 to 20 invasive breast tumors, about a dozen were found to be estrogen receptor-positive, progesterone receptor-positive and HER2-negative. A total of some 2.6 million templates, representing some 1,000,000 unique clonotypes, were detected across all samples. About 70% of the 12 ER+/PR+/HER2- tumors were invasive ductal carcinomas, while the other four were invasive lobular carcinomas. On average, each sample got around 10-fold read coverage. Points the paper makes about the study in general: Sequencing bulk genomic DNA from unsorted cells could not capture chain pairing or functional markers like CD4, CD8 and FOXP3. Enriched TCRB sequences shared across patients were found to be mostly commonly generated sequences that were unlikely to play an important role in the tumor microenvironment. Greater similarity was observed between blood and normal breast repertoires than between blood and tumor repertoires, and tumor was distinguished from normal in about 85% of the 16 patients when each tissue was compared with blood. Analysis by tumor subtype was prevented by the small cohort size. Compared with adjacent normal breast tissue, tumors had higher clonality and roughly 2.5-fold greater T cell density.

As to this clone: What this receptor recognizes is not known. Base qualities are not provided; no much larger clone lies one nucleotide away.

Every sample was amplified as two independent genomic DNA replicates, using approximately 550 ng for blood and about 1.4 ug for tumor or normal breast. TCRB sequencing of genomic DNA was carried out with the ImmunoSeq Intro kit according to the manufacturer's instructions. The multiplex PCR ran for around 33 cycles using proprietary primers and spike-in control sequences for absolute quantification. Single-end 150-bp reads were used to sequence an 87-bp fragment spanning the CDR3 and the flanking V and J genes. Seven samples, each with two replicates, were multiplexed per lane of an Illumina MiSeq using version 3.0 chemistry. In the source study's methods: The vendor's proprietary pipeline handled the raw data processing, merging both replicates into a single result for each sample. Productive rearrangements sharing the V-gene family, CDR3 amino acid sequence and J-gene segment were defined as clonotypes. Clonality was calculated as 1 minus the normalized Shannon entropy (Pielou evenness) of TCRB abundances. T cell density was estimated by dividing total templates by the number of input cells inferred from the DNA input amount. Recon was used with default parameters to estimate total repertoire diversity and clonality. Tumor-enriched clonotypes were defined as having over 0.1% abundance in tumor and at least 32-fold higher abundance than in normal breast. TCRdb limited this immuneACCESS table to in-frame rearrangements with V and J called. A share of clones is missing; checked studies link under half to unresolved V genes, and the rest is unexplained. V, J and clone size are those of that table, while D and trimming were read from the DNA. This sample lists fewer than 70,000 clones; over 80% were detected once. In total, the top ten clones hold roughly 4.7% of the sample.

V and J lose 0 bases and 5 bases, and a span of 8 bases separates them. The CDR3 measures 13 amino acids from cysteine to phenylalanine. The only DNA kept is the CDR3, 39 bases in frame from the first base. Reading the germline V gene gives CDR1 SGDLS and CDR2 YYNGEE. The study profiled bulk TCR beta-chain repertoires in matched peripheral blood, tumor and adjacent normal breast tissue taken from around 15 patients with early-stage breast cancer. Before surgery, roughly 5-10 mL of whole blood was collected in EDTA tubes and processed within 2 hours. Peripheral blood mononuclear cells were isolated by Ficoll-Paque centrifugation in SepMate-50 tubes. PBMCs were cryopreserved in roughly 90% FBS with around 10% DMSO in aliquots of roughly 1.9 to 4.5 million cells and stored in liquid nitrogen. Genomic DNA was extracted with the Qiagen AllPrep DNA/RNA Mini kit.

Sequencing was carried out using blood. The TCR sequence derives from a person in their forties with breast cancer. The rearrangement joined TRBV9 to TRBJ1-1; the D gene cannot be resolved reliably. The CDR3 region reads CASSVGVGTEAFF. The DNA sequence is as follows: TGTGCCAGCAGCGTAGGGGTGGGAACTGAAGCTTTCTTT.